This paragraph covers one T cell receptor beta chain sequence. Its matching antigen is unknown. This entry belongs to a study of regulatory T cells in long-lasting Graves disease. The time point here: newly diagnosed GD, antithyroid drugs for less than 3 months. RNA extracted from PBMCs served as the sequencing template. Findings of the study overall: The TCR repertoire of persistent Graves' patients was less diverse than that of newly diagnosed ones.

This CDR3 has 12 amino acids. V gave up 2 bases and J gave up 11 bases, with 10 bases separating them. Construction of the TCR beta libraries employed iRepertoire HTBI primers in conjunction with Arm-PCR of CDR3 regions. MiXCR was run by TCRdb on the multiplex PCR reads, yielding one entry per CDR3 protein. The table records 400,000 to 450,000 distinct CDR3 sequences, 15% of them present only once. The same sample was also studied in work on T cells in Graves' hyperthyroidism and ophthalmopathy.

The chain recombines TRBV12-3 or TRBV12-4 with TRBJ2-1, with a tentative D call TRBD1 (6 bases). The receptor was derived from a woman aged 25 to 39 with Graves disease. The starting material was peripheral blood mononuclear cells (PBMCs), obtained at new diagnosis, from a patient treated with antithyroid drugs. The CDR3 coding sequence is TGTGCCAGCAGTTTACCCCAGGGGAAGCAGTTCTTC. The encoded protein is CASSLPQGKQFF.